This T cell receptor (beta chain) emerged from a study of T-cell reconstitution after alpha-beta-depleted transplantation in children (dated by TCRdb to 2016 to 2018). Regarding the complete study: The study quantitatively tracked T-cell immune reconstitution after TCRalphabeta/CD19-depleted allogeneic hematopoietic cell transplantation in children using TCR repertoire profiling.

Interpreted using the paper, the treatment or condition label stands for: allogeneic hematopoietic cell transplantation with graft depleted of TCRalphabeta T cells and CD19 B cells. The transplant recipients were children given TCRalphabeta/CD19-depleted allogeneic hematopoietic cell grafts. This clonotype has just a few counts. What antigen it recognizes has not been identified. Nothing much larger sits one base from this clone, and base qualities are not available. Results and caveats for the whole study, not just this receptor: The frequencies of hyperexpanded clones fell over the following months, and after one year, T-cell counts and TCRbeta diversity were mostly attributed to newly produced T cells. The apparently early recovery of alphabetaT-cell counts about two months after transplant reportedly depended on only several hundred rapidly expanded clones that came from non-depleted graft cells. In some patients, the high TCRbeta diversity seen at day 60 was put down to recipient T cells and intrathymic progenitors that had survived conditioning.

For CDR1 and CDR2, the germline V gene (reference sequence) lists DFQATT and SNEGSKA. The CDR3 runs 16 amino acids, cysteine and phenylalanine included. Only CDR3 DNA is held: 48 bases, read in frame from base 1. V loses 5 bases at its end and J loses 2 bases; junction bases beyond the gene matches: 10. Library preparation employed PCR. These reads were obtained on an Illumina HiSeq 2500. TCR libraries were prepared with molecular barcoding, using unique molecular identifiers to normalize TCRbeta repertoire quantification. In-frame beta chains were kept once TCRdb had trimmed the public reads at Q25 with fastp and called clones with MiXCR. Rows matching on CDR3 protein sequence are summarized as one entry with the most common DNA and genes. The sample profile shows roughly 400,000 distinct CDR3 sequences; 43% of them were found once. In total, the top ten clones hold approximately 30% of the sample.

This sequence originates from a girl aged 2 to 10 with aplastic anemia, due to receive a stem cell transplant. The sample in question was PBMCs, obtained before TCRalphabeta/CD19-depleted stem cell transplant. The rearrangement combines TRBV20-1 with TRBJ2-4, and TRBD1 aligns with 9 junction nucleotides. The base sequence is TGCAGTGCTGGAGCAACGGGACAGGGAACCAAAAACATTCAGTACTTC. This is translated as CSAGATGQGTKNIQYF.